These 31 T cell receptor beta chains were sequenced from one sample in a study of vaccination and CD4 T cells after COVID-19 (dated by TCRdb to between 2020 and 2023). The treatment or condition label corresponds to: roughly 10-day PBMC culture with coronavirus spike peptide pools or control peptides (ViraFEST assay). Their antigens remain unidentified. The library came from PCR. Data came from an Illumina iSeq 100. TCR sequencing of DNA from cultured CD4+ T cells used the Oncomine TCR Beta short-read assay at the Johns Hopkins FTIC core. TCRdb passed the public sequencing reads through fastp at Q25 and MiXCR, retaining productive beta sequences. Rows matching on CDR3 protein sequence are summarized as one entry with the most common DNA and genes. The sample table records approximately 10,000 distinct CDR3 sequences; roughly 56% of these occur just once. The top ten clonotypes cover 13% of the sample.

The specimen was CD4+ T cells from blood, cultured in vitro. These receptors were collected from a human donor who had recovered from COVID-19.

V is TRBV18 and J is TRBJ1-5, with 8 bases aligning to TRBD1. Germline CDR1 KGHSH, CDR2 LQKENI. This CDR3 has 16 residues. Trimming at V came to 4 bases and at J to 0 bases, leaving 5 bases not matched to a gene. The DNA of the CDR3 is TGTGCCAGCTCACGCTCAGGGGGCGATAGCAATCAGCCCCAGCATTTT. Amino acids: CASSRSGGDSNQPQHF.

This clonotype was seen only a few times. This sequence joins TRBV5-1 and TRBJ2-3; 7 bases are shared with TRBD2. CDR1 and CDR2 from the germline V gene are SGHRS and YFSETQ. This CDR3 has 16 residues. J was trimmed by 6 bases and V by 0 bases; bases with no gene match: 10. CDR3 DNA: TGCGCCAGCAGCTTGGCCGCCAGCGGGACGGGGGATACGCAGTATTTT. Its translation: CASSLAASGTGDTQYF.

The V call is TRBV6-2 or TRBV6-3, the J call TRBJ2-2, with 13 positions matching TRBD2. Germline loops: CDR1 MNHEY, CDR2 SVGEGT. V dropped 8 bases and J dropped 6; count of bases not matched to a gene: 6. The CDR3 totals 15 residues. CDR3 nucleotides: TGTGCCAGCGGGACTAGCGGGAAATTACCCGGGGAGCTGTTTTTT. This encodes CASGTSGKLPGELFF.

The CDR3 loop is CSANADTQYF. CDR3 nucleotides: TGCAGTGCCAACGCAGATACGCAGTATTTT. The chain uses TRBV20-1 and TRBJ2-3; D is unclear. Germline V lookup: CDR1 DFQATT, CDR2 SNEGSKA (reference sequence). This CDR3 comprises 10 residues. Trimming cost V 6 bases and J 4 bases, with 5 bases left between them.

This clonotype was recorded once. The chain couples TRBV6-2 or TRBV6-3 to TRBJ2-7; possible D gene TRBD1, 6 bases. Trimming stripped 7 bases from V and 2 bases from J, with 27 bases between. In germline, CDR1 is MNHEY, CDR2 SVGEGT. The length of the CDR3 is 18 residues. The chain's CDR3 is CASNSGLPTWTEPYEQYF. The CDR3 DNA follows: TGTGCCAGCAACTCTGGCCTTCCGACGTGGACAGAGCCCTACGAGCAGTACTTC.

The chain has TRBV4-3 and TRBJ2-5, with 7 bases lining up with TRBD2. CDR3 length: 14 amino acids. Germline CDR1 is LGHNA and CDR2 is YSLEER. Trimming cost V 1 base and J 4 bases; bases outside gene matches: 3. CDR3 DNA sequence: TGCGCCAGCAGCCAAGCGGGAGGTGGAGAGACCCAGTACTTC. This gives the protein CASSQAGGGETQYF.

The chain couples TRBV6-2 or TRBV6-3 to TRBJ2-7; the D gene is possibly TRBD1 (5 bases). V was shortened by 9 bases and J by 4 bases, with 13 bases between the two germline ends. The CDR3 is 12 amino acids. The V gene's germline CDR1 is MNHEY and CDR2 SVGEGT. This CDR3 reads CASTQGRYEQYF. The CDR3 nucleotides read TGTGCCAGTACCCAGGGTAGGTACGAGCAGTACTTC.

The CDR3 DNA reads as TGTGCCGTAGGGACTGAAGCTTTCTTT. Amino acid sequence: CAVGTEAFF. The V and J genes are TRBV2 and TRBJ1-1, with D uncertain. The CDR3 extends over 9 amino acids. Trimming took 11 bases from V and 5 from J, leaving 6 bases between them. Germline-derived CDR1 and CDR2 are SNHLY and FYNNEI.

The chain employs TRBV20-1 and TRBJ2-1; 10 bases agree with TRBD2. J lost 10 bases, V lost 3 bases, and 12 bases had no gene match. Germline values: CDR1 DFQATT, CDR2 SNEGSKA (reference sequence). The CDR3 contains 15 residues. For the CDR3, the DNA is TGCAGTGCTAGGGTGGCTAGCGGGAGAGTTGGGGAGCAGTTCTTC. Its protein product is CSARVASGRVGEQFF.

The CDR3, as DNA: TGTGCCAGCAGCTTAGATAAGGAGAATACGCAGTATTTT. Translated: CASSLDKENTQYF. The rearrangement links TRBV7-7 to TRBJ2-3, with D uncertain. The V gene lost 1 base and the J gene lost 7 bases, with 9 bases spanning the gap. The CDR3 length is 13 residues. CDR1 is SSHAT, CDR2 FNYEAQ, per germline (reference sequence).

This clonotype was counted between two and nine times. The V and J genes are TRBV20-1 and TRBJ2-7, with D maybe TRBD2 (5 bases). CDR1 is DFQATT, CDR2 SNEGSKA, per germline (reference sequence). Between the trimmed V and J ends, which lost 0 bases and 1 base, there was a span of 13 bases. CDR3 length equals 15 residues. CDR3: CSARDVARGSYEQYF. CDR3 bases: TGCAGTGCTAGAGATGTAGCCCGGGGATCCTACGAGCAGTACTTC.

This clonotype was counted only a few times. The V and J genes are TRBV2 and TRBJ1-3, with D hard to call. The CDR3 has 16 amino acids. Between the trimmed V and J ends, which lost 4 bases and 0 bases, there was a span of 13 bases. Germline CDR1 and CDR2: SNHLY and FYNNEI. Here the CDR3 reads CASSAWRDNSGNTIYF. In DNA form, the CDR3 reads TGTGCCAGCAGTGCGTGGCGCGACAACTCTGGAAACACCATATATTTT.

The chain recombines TRBV25-1 with TRBJ1-1, with D perhaps matching TRBD1 (5 bases). The CDR3 is 14 residues long. Trimming pared 0 bases from V and 7 bases from J, leaving 12 bases between. Looked up from germline, CDR1 is MGHDK and CDR2 is SYGVNS. The CDR3 nucleotides are TGTGCCAGCAGTGAATATTCCCAGGGAGATGAAGCTTTCTTT. Translated: CASSEYSQGDEAFF.

This clonotype was picked up a small number of times. In DNA, the CDR3 is TGCAGTGCCTGCGAACTAGCCAAAAACATTCAGTACTTC. Encoded protein: CSACELAKNIQYF. The chain is built from TRBV20-1 and TRBJ2-4, with D unresolved. There are 13 residues in the CDR3. The V and J ends lost 6 bases and 0 bases respectively, with 9 bases between them. Germline V lookup: CDR1 DFQATT, CDR2 SNEGSKA (reference sequence).

This clonotype was seen once. The chain employs TRBV6-1 and TRBJ2-3, with D hard to call. Germline CDR1 reads MNHNS; CDR2 reads SASEGT. V dropped 7 bases and J dropped 3 bases, with 11 bases sitting between them. This CDR3 is built from 13 residues. This CDR3 is CASTLLLTDTQYF. In DNA form, the CDR3 reads TGTGCCAGCACACTACTGTTGACAGATACGCAGTATTTT.

This chain links TRBV20-1 with TRBJ2-7; unclear D gene. Per the germline V gene, CDR1 is DFQATT and CDR2 is SNEGSKA (reference sequence). Trimming stripped 6 bases from V and 4 bases from J, with 10 bases between. The CDR3 contains 11 residues. CDR3 amino acids: CSAAITYEQYF. The DNA of the CDR3 is TGCAGTGCCGCCATTACATACGAGCAGTACTTC.

V and J are TRBV15 and TRBJ2-7; 12 positions agree with TRBD2. This CDR3 spans 17 amino acids. V shed 0 bases and J 5 bases; nucleotides not matched to a gene: 8. The germline CDR1 and CDR2 sequences are LNHNV and YYDKDF (reference sequence). CDR3 sequence reads: CATSRETSGRTFDEQYF. The CDR3 DNA sequence: TGTGCCACCAGCAGAGAAACTAGCGGGAGGACATTCGACGAGCAGTACTTC.

This chain joins TRBV7-6 and TRBJ2-3, with TRBD2 matching 8 bases. V lost 4 bases and J lost 2; bases outside the gene matches: 5. Germline CDR1 SGHVS, CDR2 FNYEAQ. The CDR3 covers 15 residues. This CDR3 reads CASSSTGLVTDTQYF. The CDR3 coding sequence is TGTGCCAGCAGCTCTACGGGACTAGTCACAGATACGCAGTATTTT.

This clonotype occurred once. The chain has TRBV6-1 and TRBJ2-7, with D perhaps matching TRBD1 (6 bases). The ends were cut back, 7 bases at V and 4 bases at J, with 17 bases in the middle. From germline, CDR1 is MNHNS and CDR2 SASEGT. This CDR3 is 14 amino acids long. In DNA form, the CDR3 reads TGTGCCAGCAAAAACCGGGACACGAGATACGAGCAGTACTTC. This codes for CASKNRDTRYEQYF.

The chain couples TRBV7-8 to TRBJ2-2, with D hard to call. Germline V gene sequence: CDR1 SGHVS, CDR2 FQNEAQ. Trimming shortened V by 5 bases and J by 5 bases, and 9 bases separated the two germline ends. This CDR3 has 13 amino acids. For the CDR3, the DNA is TGTGCCAGCAGCCAGGTCCGGACCGGGGAGCTGTTTTTT. Its translation is CASSQVRTGELFF.

The chain links TRBV20-1 to TRBJ1-5, with D unclear. V dropped 5 bases and J dropped 3 bases, with 14 bases sitting between them. This CDR3 has 14 amino acids. Germline CDR1 reads DFQATT; CDR2 reads SNEGSKA (reference sequence). DNA of the CDR3: TGCAGTGCTTTGGCAGAGATGGTCAATCAGCCCCAGCATTTT. This encodes CSALAEMVNQPQHF.

This clonotype was seen a few times. V and J are TRBV7-2 and TRBJ1-6; D may be TRBD1 (6 bases). V was shortened by 1 base and J by 9 bases, with 13 bases between the two germline ends. CDR3 length: 15 residues. The germline V gene encodes CDR1 SGHTA and CDR2 FQGNSA. Here the CDR3 DNA reads TGTGCCAGCAGCTTAGGGCAGGGGATTCGTTCACCCCTCCACTTT. Protein: CASSLGQGIRSPLHF.

The CDR3 DNA follows: TGTGCCAGCAGTTACCCCGGGGGAAACACCATATATTTT. This codes for CASSYPGGNTIYF. The chain is built from TRBV6-5 and TRBJ1-3; D is unclear. Germline values: CDR1 MNHEY, CDR2 SVGAGI. The CDR3 length is 13 residues. The V end lost 2 bases, the J end lost 4 bases, and 6 bases lay between the germline ends.

The chain employs TRBV20-1 and TRBJ2-7; no definite D call. The CDR3 is 14 residues long. Germline V gene data show CDR1 as DFQATT and CDR2 as SNEGSKA (reference sequence). Trimming pared 6 bases from V and 5 bases from J, leaving 20 bases between. The CDR3 DNA follows: TGCAGTGCCGTAGGTGGAAATCTCGCCCACGAGCAGTACTTC. Translation gives CSAVGGNLAHEQYF.

Details on this clonotype: At one of its ends the junction is not consistent with the germline gene, which may arise from a read error. V gene TRBV7-6 combines with J gene TRBJ2-7; TRBD2 matches 7 bases. The CDR3 covers 17 residues. In germline, CDR1 is SGHVS, CDR2 FNYEAQ. The CDR3 reads CASSLTTSVLVSYEQYF. The CDR3 DNA follows: TGTGCCAGCAGCTTAACTACTAGCGTTCTGGTGTCCTATGAGCAGTACTTC. Complete variable domain (other parts from reference TRBV7-6 and TRBJ2-7): GAGVSQSPRYKVTKRGQDVALRCDPISGHVSLYWYRQALGQGPEFLTYFNYEAQQDKSGLPNDRFSAERPEGSISTLTIQRTEQRDSAMYRCASSLTTSVLVSYEQYFGPGTRLTVT.

This clonotype was observed a handful of times. The chain links TRBV28 to TRBJ1-5, with D unclear. Trimming pared 4 bases from V and 5 bases from J, leaving 6 bases between. Germline CDR1 reads MDHEN; CDR2 reads SYDVKM. This CDR3 region has 12 residues. CDR3 sequence reads: CASSWYHQPQHF. The CDR3 coding sequence is TGTGCCAGCAGTTGGTACCATCAGCCCCAGCATTTT.

The rearrangement links TRBV11-1 to TRBJ2-7; 8 bases map to TRBD1. This CDR3 spans 14 amino acids. In germline, CDR1 is SGHAT, CDR2 FQDESV (reference sequence). Trimming cost V 1 base and J 3 bases; bases outside gene matches: 2. The CDR3 DNA is TGTGCCAGCAGCTTAGGGACAGGGATCTACGAGCAGTACTTC. It codes for CASSLGTGIYEQYF.

This sequence joins TRBV2 and TRBJ2-7; D may be TRBD2 (6 bases). This CDR3 is built from 15 residues. Germline V lookup: CDR1 SNHLY, CDR2 FYNNEI. V was cut by 8 bases and J by 2 bases, with 19 bases left in between. The chain's CDR3 is CASSLRGGTTYEQYF. CDR3 sequence (DNA): TGTGCCAGCTCCCTGCGGGGAGGAACGACCTACGAGCAGTACTTC.

Here the CDR3 reads CASSVTGIGAETQYF. In DNA, the CDR3 is TGTGCCAGTAGTGTAACAGGGATAGGAGCAGAGACCCAGTACTTC. This rearrangement joins TRBV19 to TRBJ2-5; D is possibly TRBD1 (6 bases). CDR3 length: 15 residues. The V end was cut by 5 bases, the J end by 4 bases, with 17 bases between. Germline V gives CDR1 LNHDA, CDR2 SQIVND (reference sequence).

This clonotype was seen more than once but under ten times. The rearrangement joins TRBV20-1 to TRBJ2-5; TRBD2 agrees at 11 bases. The CDR3 is 14 amino acids. Germline V gene lookup returns CDR1 DFQATT and CDR2 SNEGSKA (reference sequence). With V trimmed by 6 bases and J by 1 base, 4 bases remained unmatched. CDR3 sequence (DNA): TGCAGTGCGTCGACTAGCGGGACCCAAGAGACCCAGTACTTC. It specifies CSASTSGTQETQYF.

The chain combines TRBV6-5 with TRBJ2-1; D unresolved. This CDR3 spans 15 amino acids. V was cut by 4 bases and J by 0 bases, with 10 bases left in between. The germline V gene encodes CDR1 MNHEY and CDR2 SVGAGI. Written as DNA, the CDR3 is TGTGCCAGCAGTTCCCAGTCGAGCTCCTACAATGAGCAGTTCTTC. Its translation is CASSSQSSSYNEQFF.